The TCR beta chain described here comes from a study of T cell responses to AZD1222 COVID-19 vaccine. Notes on this clone: Its antigen is undetermined.

Measured with immunoSEQ multiplex PCR; TCRdb has only the in-frame clones, and not every one. The data hold roughly 93,000 clones, with 70% to 90% observed a single time. General study results and limits: Recipients of two AZD1222 doses showed rising Spike-specific TCR breadth and depth. Nearly half of the spike-specific TCRs reportedly recognize variant regions that carry no mutations. Among AZD1222 vaccinees, only six or seven were seropositive at baseline. Clonal diversity was possibly underestimated, and the donors were mostly white British, with more females.

Losses at the gene ends were 1 base for V and 2 bases for J; bases not matched to a gene: 9. The CDR3 has 16 residues. The germline CDR1 and CDR2 sequences are SGHRS and YFSETQ. The sequence was obtained from an adult in good health. Sequenced here: peripheral blood, sampled on day 0 of AZD1222 vaccination. The chain has TRBV5-1 and TRBJ2-7, with TRBD2 matching 7 bases. The CDR3 region is CASSLSGGDLPYEQYF. The CDR3 DNA follows: TGCGCCAGCAGCTTGTCTGGGGGGGACCTCCCCTACGAGCAGTACTTC.